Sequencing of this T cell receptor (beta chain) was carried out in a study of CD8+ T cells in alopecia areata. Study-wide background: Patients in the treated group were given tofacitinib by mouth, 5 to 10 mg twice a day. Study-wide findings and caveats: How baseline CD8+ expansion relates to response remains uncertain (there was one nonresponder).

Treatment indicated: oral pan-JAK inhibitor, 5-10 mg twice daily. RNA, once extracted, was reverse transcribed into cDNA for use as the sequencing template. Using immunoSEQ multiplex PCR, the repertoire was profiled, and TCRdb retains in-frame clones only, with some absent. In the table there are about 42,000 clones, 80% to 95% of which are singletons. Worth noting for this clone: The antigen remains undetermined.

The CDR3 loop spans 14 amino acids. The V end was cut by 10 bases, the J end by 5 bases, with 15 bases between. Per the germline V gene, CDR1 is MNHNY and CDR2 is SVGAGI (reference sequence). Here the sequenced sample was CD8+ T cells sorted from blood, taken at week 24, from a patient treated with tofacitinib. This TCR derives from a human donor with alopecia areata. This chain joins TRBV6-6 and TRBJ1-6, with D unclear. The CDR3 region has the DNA TGTGCCATCAGAATAGGGCAGAATAATTCACCCCTCCACTTT. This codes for CAIRIGQNNSPLHF.